This T cell receptor (beta chain) appears in the sequencing data of a study of OX40 agonist ivuxolimab in advanced cancers. With respect to this clone: No antigen is known for it.

Findings and caveats of the study: At doses 0.1 to 3.0 mg/kg, CD4+ and CD8+ clones expanded.

Data came from immunoSEQ multiplex PCR; TCRdb stores just in-frame clones and leaves some out. The sample lists some 50,000 clones, about 87% occurring once. At cycle 4 day 1, cycle 7 day 1, and baseline, blood was sampled. CDR3 length: 16 residues. CDR1 is SGHTA and CDR2 is FQGTGA in the germline V gene. V shed 6 bases and J 2 bases; nucleotides not matched to a gene: 8. The source was CD4+ or CD8+ T cells sorted from blood, collected in a trial of the OX40 agonist ivuxolimab. This clonotype was sampled from an adult with an advanced solid tumor such as melanoma, head and neck, liver or kidney cancer. This chain links TRBV7-3 with TRBJ2-1; 9 bases match TRBD2. CDR3 DNA: TGTGCCAGCAGTCGGACGCCTAGCGGGACCTACAATGAGCAGTTCTTC. Encoded protein: CASSRTPSGTYNEQFF.